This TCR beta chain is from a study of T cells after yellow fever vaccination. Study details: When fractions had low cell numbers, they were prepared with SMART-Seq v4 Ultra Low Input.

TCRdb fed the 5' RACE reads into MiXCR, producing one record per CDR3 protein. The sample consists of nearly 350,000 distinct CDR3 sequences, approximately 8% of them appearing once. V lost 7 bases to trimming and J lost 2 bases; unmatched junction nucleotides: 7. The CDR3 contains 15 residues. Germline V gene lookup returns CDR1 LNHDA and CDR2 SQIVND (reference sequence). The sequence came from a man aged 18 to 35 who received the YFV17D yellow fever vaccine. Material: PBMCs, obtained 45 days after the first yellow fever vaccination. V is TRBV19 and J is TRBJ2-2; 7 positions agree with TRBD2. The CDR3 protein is CASITGGGNTGELFF. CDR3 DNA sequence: TGTGCCAGTATCACTGGGGGGGGAAACACCGGGGAGCTGTTTTTT.